What follows are 8 T cell receptor beta chains derived from one specimen sequenced in a study of T-cell reconstitution after alpha-beta-depleted transplantation in children. Unique molecular identifiers were incorporated during preparation of the TCRbeta library. One entry per CDR3 protein, called by TCRdb with MiXCR from the PCR reads. Of 700,000 to 950,000 distinct CDR3 sequences in the sample, roughly 16% are singletons; the top ten hold approximately 5%. Sequenced here: PBMCs, mostly from graft donor cells, sampled 360 days after TCRalphabeta/CD19-depleted stem cell transplant. Receptors originate from a male patient younger than 18 who had a stem cell transplant for acute lymphoblastic leukemia, so the T cells may come from the graft donor.

This clonotype was picked up a small number of times. The V call is TRBV12-3 or TRBV12-4, the J call TRBJ2-3; 8 bases are a match to TRBD2. The CDR3 length is 15 residues. J was trimmed by 3 bases and V by 6 bases; bases with no gene match: 8. CDR3 DNA: TGTGCCAGCAGCATAGCGGGGAGGTTGACAGATACGCAGTATTTT. It codes for CASSIAGRLTDTQYF.

The chain joins TRBV6-1 to TRBJ2-1; TRBD1 matches 10 bases. The J segment lost 7 bases and the V segment lost 6 bases, leaving 6 bases of the junction unmatched. CDR3 size: 14 residues. Germline V CDR1 and CDR2: MNHNS, SASEGT. CDR3 loop: CASSRTGGKNEQFF. CDR3 coding DNA: TGTGCCAGCAGCCGGACAGGGGGTAAGAATGAGCAGTTCTTC.

This clonotype was seen more than once but under ten times. The chain carries TRBV7-9 and TRBJ2-5; D unresolved. The ends were cut back, 5 bases at V and 2 bases at J, with 15 bases in the middle. This CDR3 spans 15 amino acids. The germline gives CDR1 SEHNR, CDR2 FQNEAQ (reference sequence). The CDR3 loop reads CASSTALEVQETQYF. The CDR3 DNA follows: TGTGCCAGCAGCACAGCACTCGAAGTTCAAGAGACCCAGTACTTC.

The chain has TRBV7-7 and TRBJ2-7; weak D call: TRBD2 (6 bases). The CDR3 covers 13 residues. The germline CDR1 and CDR2 sequences are SSHAT and FNYEAQ (reference sequence). CDR3 DNA: TGTGGGCCGGGAGCATTCCAGCCCTACGAGCAGTACTTC. Its translation is CGPGAFQPYEQYF.

This clonotype was picked up many times. This sequence joins TRBV20-1 and TRBJ1-3, with a weak D call TRBD1 (6 bases). V shed 0 bases and J shed 5 bases, with 8 bases lying between them. This CDR3 contains 13 residues. CDR1 and CDR2 (germline): DFQATT, SNEGSKA (reference sequence). The CDR3 loop reads CSAREQGRNTIYF. The CDR3 DNA sequence: TGCAGTGCTAGAGAACAGGGCCGAAACACCATATATTTT.

The V and J genes are TRBV12-3 or TRBV12-4 and TRBJ2-7; D is ambiguous. Between the trimmed V and J ends, which lost 8 bases and 5 bases, there was a span of 13 bases. The CDR3 contains 12 residues. For the CDR3, the DNA is TGTGCCAGCTGTCTCGATGGGGACGAGCAGTACTTC. It translates to CASCLDGDEQYF.

This clonotype was seen more than once but under ten times. The chain combines TRBV7-2 with TRBJ1-4; D is undetermined. Trimming stripped 2 bases from V and 10 bases from J, with 23 bases between. The CDR3 sequence is 17 residues long. The germline CDR1 and CDR2 sequences are SGHTA and FQGNSA. In nucleotides, the CDR3 is TGTGCCAGCAGCTTATCCCGACCCCAATTCATGCGGCGAAAACTGTTTTTT. Amino acids: CASSLSRPQFMRRKLFF. Together with reference TRBV7-2 and TRBJ1-4, the CDR3 gives the full variable domain: GAGVSQSPSNKVTEKGKDVELRCDPISGHTALYWYRQSLGQGLEFLIYFQGNSAPDKSGLPSDRFSAERTGGSVSTLTIQRTQQEDSAVYLCASSLSRPQFMRRKLFFGSGTQLSVL.

This chain uses TRBV28 with TRBJ2-3, with TRBD1 identical over 8 bases. In germline, CDR1 is MDHEN, CDR2 SYDVKM. V was pared by 6 bases and J by 5 bases, with 4 bases of the junction left unmatched. This CDR3 has 13 amino acids. The CDR3 spells CASRGTGGDTQYF. CDR3 DNA sequence: TGTGCCAGCAGGGGGACAGGCGGAGATACGCAGTATTTT. The full variable domain, its missing parts supplied by reference TRBV28 and TRBJ2-3, is DVKVTQSSRYLVKRTGEKVFLECVQDMDHENMFWYRQDPGLGLRLIYFSYDVKMKEKGDIPEGYSVSREKKERFSLILESASTNQTSMYLCASRGTGGDTQYFGPGTRLTVL.